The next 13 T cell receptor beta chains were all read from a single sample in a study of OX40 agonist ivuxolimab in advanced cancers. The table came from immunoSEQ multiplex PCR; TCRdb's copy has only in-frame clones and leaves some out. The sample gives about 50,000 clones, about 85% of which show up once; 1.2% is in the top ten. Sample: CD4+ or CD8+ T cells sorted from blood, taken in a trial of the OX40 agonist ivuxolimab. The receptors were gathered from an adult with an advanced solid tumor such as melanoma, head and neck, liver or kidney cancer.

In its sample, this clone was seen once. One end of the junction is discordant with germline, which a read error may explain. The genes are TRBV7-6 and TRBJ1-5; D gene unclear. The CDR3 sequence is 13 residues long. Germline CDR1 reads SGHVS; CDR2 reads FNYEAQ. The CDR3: CAGSFHTDQPQHF. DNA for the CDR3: TGTGCCGGCAGCTTCCACACGGATCAGCCCCAGCATTTT.

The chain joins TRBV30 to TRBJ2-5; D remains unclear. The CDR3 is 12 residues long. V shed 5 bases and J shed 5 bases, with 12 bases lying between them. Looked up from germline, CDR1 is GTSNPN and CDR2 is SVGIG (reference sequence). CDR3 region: CAWELATETQYF. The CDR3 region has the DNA TGTGCCTGGGAATTAGCCACTGAGACCCAGTACTTC.

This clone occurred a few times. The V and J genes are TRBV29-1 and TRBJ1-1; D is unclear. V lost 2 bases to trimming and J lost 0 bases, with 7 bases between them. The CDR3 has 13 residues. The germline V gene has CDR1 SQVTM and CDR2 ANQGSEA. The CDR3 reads CSVERGLNTEAFF. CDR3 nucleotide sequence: TGCAGCGTTGAAAGAGGGCTGAACACTGAAGCTTTCTTT.

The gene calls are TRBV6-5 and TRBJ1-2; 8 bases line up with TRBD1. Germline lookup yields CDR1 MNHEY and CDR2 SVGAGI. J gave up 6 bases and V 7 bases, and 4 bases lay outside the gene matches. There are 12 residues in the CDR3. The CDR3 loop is CASTDRVHGYTF. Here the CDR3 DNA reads TGTGCCAGCACGGACAGGGTTCATGGCTACACCTTC.

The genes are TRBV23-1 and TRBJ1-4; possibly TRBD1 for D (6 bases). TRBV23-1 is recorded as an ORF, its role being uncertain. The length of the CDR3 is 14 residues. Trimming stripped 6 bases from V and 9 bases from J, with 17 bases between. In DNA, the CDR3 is TGCGCCAGCAGCTATAGGGGGGGTAGGAAAAAACTGTTTTTT. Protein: CASSYRGGRKKLFF.

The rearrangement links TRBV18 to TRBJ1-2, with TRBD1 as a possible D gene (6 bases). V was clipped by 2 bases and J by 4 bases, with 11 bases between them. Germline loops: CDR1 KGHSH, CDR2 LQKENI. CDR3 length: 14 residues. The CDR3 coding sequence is TGTGCCAGCTCACCAGGACAGCACCGCTATGGCTACACCTTC. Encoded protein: CASSPGQHRYGYTF.

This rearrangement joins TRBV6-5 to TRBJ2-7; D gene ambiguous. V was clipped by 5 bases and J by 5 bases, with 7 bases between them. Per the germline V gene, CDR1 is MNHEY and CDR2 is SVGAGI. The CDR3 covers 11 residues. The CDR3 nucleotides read TGTGCCAGCAGTGCGTGGAACGAGCAGTACTTC. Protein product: CASSAWNEQYF.

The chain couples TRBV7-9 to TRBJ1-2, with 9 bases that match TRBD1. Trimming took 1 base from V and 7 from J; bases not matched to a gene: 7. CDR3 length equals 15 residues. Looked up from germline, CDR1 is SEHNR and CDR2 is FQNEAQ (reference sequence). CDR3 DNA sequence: TGTGCCAGCAGCTTAGAGGACAGGGGACAGAGTGGCTACACCTTC. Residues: CASSLEDRGQSGYTF.

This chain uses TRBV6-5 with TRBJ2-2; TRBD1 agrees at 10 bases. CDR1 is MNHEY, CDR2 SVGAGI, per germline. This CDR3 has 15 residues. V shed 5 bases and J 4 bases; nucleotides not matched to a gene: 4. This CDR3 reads CASSPGQGGTGELFF. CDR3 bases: TGTGCCAGCAGTCCCGGACAGGGGGGCACCGGGGAGCTGTTTTTT.

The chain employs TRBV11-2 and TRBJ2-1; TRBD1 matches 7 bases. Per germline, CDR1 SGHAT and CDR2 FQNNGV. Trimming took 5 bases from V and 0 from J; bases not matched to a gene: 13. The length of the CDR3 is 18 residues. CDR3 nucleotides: TGTGCCAGCAGCCCGCCGGGACAGATTTTCAGCTCCTACAATGAGCAGTTCTTC. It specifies CASSPPGQIFSSYNEQFF.

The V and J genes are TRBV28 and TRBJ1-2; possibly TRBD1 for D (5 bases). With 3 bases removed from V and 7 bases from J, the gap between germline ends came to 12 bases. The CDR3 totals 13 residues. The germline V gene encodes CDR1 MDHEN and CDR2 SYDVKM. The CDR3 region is CASSFRREGGYTF. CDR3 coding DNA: TGTGCCAGCAGTTTTCGCAGGGAAGGTGGCTACACCTTC.

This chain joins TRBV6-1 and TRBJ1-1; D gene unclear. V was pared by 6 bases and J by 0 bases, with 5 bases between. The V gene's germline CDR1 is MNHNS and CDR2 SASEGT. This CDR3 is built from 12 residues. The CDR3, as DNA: TGTGCCAGCAGGGACTTGAACACTGAAGCTTTCTTT. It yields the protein CASRDLNTEAFF.

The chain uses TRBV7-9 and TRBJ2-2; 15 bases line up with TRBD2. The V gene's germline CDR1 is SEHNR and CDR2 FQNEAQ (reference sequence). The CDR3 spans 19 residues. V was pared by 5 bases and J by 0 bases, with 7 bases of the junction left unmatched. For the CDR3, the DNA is TGTGCCAGCAGCCCTCCGGGACTAGCGGGGGGCGCGAACACCGGGGAGCTGTTTTTT. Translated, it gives CASSPPGLAGGANTGELFF.